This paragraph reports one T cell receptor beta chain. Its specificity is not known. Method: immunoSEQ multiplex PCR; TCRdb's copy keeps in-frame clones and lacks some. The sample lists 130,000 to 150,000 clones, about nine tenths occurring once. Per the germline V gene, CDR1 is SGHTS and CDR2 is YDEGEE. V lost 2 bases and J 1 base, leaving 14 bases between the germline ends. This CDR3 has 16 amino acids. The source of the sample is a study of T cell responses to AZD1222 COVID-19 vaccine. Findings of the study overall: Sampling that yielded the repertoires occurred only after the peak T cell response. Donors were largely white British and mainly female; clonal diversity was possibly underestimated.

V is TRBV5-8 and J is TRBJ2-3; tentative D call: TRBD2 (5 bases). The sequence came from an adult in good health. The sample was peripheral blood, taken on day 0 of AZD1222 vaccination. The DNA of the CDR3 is TGTGCCAGCAGCTTCTTCACTAGTTCGGGCACAGATACGCAGTATTTT. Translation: CASSFFTSSGTDTQYF.